This T cell receptor (beta chain) appears in the sequencing data of a study of monozygotic twins with inflammatory bowel disease. Overall study results and limits: Among IBD patients, TCRbeta diversity (inverse Simpson) was lower than in healthy co-twins.

As to this clonotype: The antigen is not known.

TCRdb processed the 5' RACE reads again and assigns one entry to each CDR3 protein, with no DNA. The sample spans 150,000 or so distinct CDR3 sequences; the ten largest clones claim 6.5% to 9%. The CDR3 has 16 residues. CDR1 SEHNR and CDR2 FQNEAQ come from the germline V gene (reference sequence). Collection yielded approximately 2.6 ml of blood per donor. This TCR derives from a human donor with ulcerative colitis or Crohn's disease, or a healthy co-twin of an affected twin (not recorded which). Sequenced material: blood. V is TRBV7-9 and J is TRBJ2-6; the TCRdb call, TRBD2, lacks DNA for checking. CDR3 sequence: CASRAGGVSGANVLTF.